Presented here are 7 T cell receptor beta chains from one specimen sequenced in a study of blood T cell repertoires in COVID-19. Assay used: immunoSEQ multiplex PCR; TCRdb lists only in-frame clones, some missing. The sample has 200,000 to 250,000 clones; 82% are singletons. Sequencing input: peripheral blood. The receptors come from a woman aged 80 or over with acute or convalescent COVID-19.

The chain joins TRBV29-1 to TRBJ2-3; D is possibly TRBD1 (5 bases). The V end was cut by 6 bases, the J end by 0 bases, with 16 bases between. CDR1 SQVTM and CDR2 ANQGSEA come from the germline V gene. This CDR3 is 15 amino acids long. The CDR3 is CSVLRDRSSTDTQYF. CDR3 sequence (DNA): TGCAGCGTCCTCCGTGACAGATCTAGCACAGATACGCAGTATTTT.

The chain joins TRBV6-1 to TRBJ1-1, with 9 bases lining up with TRBD1. Trimming at V came to 1 base and at J to 4 bases, leaving 1 base not matched to a gene. The length of the CDR3 is 14 residues. Germline assignment: CDR1 MNHNS and CDR2 SASEGT. CDR3 protein: CASSEGTGVTEAFF. The CDR3, as DNA: TGTGCCAGCAGTGAAGGGACAGGGGTCACTGAAGCTTTCTTT.

The chain combines TRBV28 with TRBJ2-2; the D gene is possibly TRBD1 (5 bases). With 8 bases removed from V and 1 base from J, the gap between germline ends came to 5 bases. CDR3 length: 12 residues. CDR1 and CDR2 from the germline V gene are MDHEN and SYDVKM. CDR3 amino acids: CASGQNTGELFF. In DNA, the CDR3 is TGTGCCAGCGGACAGAACACCGGGGAGCTGTTTTTT.

J is TRBJ2-7 and V is TRBV2, with a tentative D call TRBD2 (7 bases). This CDR3 has 15 amino acids. Germline CDR1 reads SNHLY; CDR2 reads FYNNEI. The germline V and J ends were trimmed by 6 bases and 0 bases, with 15 bases remaining between them. The CDR3 coding sequence is TGTGCCAGCAGGGGGGGGCTAATCAGCTCCTACGAGCAGTACTTC. Its protein product is CASRGGLISSYEQYF.

The V call is TRBV4-3, the J call TRBJ1-4; 8 positions agree with TRBD1. CDR3 length: 17 residues. V lost 0 bases to trimming and J lost 8 bases; unmatched junction nucleotides: 11. CDR1 and CDR2 (germline): LGHNA, YSLEER. The CDR3 DNA sequence: TGCGCCAGCAGCCAAGATACCCGGACAGGGCGCGGGGAAAAACTGTTTTTT. Its protein is CASSQDTRTGRGEKLFF.

The rearrangement links TRBV5-4 to TRBJ2-5, with no clear D. The CDR3 covers 17 residues. In germline, CDR1 is SGHNT, CDR2 YYREEE (reference sequence). V was shortened by 4 bases and J by 5 bases, with 24 bases between the two germline ends. CDR3 in amino acids: CASSPNPPSPREETQYF. The CDR3 DNA reads TGTGCCAGCAGCCCTAATCCCCCAAGCCCCCGCGAGGAGACCCAGTACTTC.

The rearrangement uses TRBV6-2 or TRBV6-3 and TRBJ1-3; D gene uncertain. V gave up 5 bases and J gave up 0 bases, with 8 bases separating them. The CDR3 contains 14 residues. The V gene's germline CDR1 is MNHEY and CDR2 SVGEGT. CDR3 region: CASSGGYSGNTIYF. The CDR3 nucleotides are TGTGCCAGCAGTGGAGGGTACTCTGGAAACACCATATATTTT.